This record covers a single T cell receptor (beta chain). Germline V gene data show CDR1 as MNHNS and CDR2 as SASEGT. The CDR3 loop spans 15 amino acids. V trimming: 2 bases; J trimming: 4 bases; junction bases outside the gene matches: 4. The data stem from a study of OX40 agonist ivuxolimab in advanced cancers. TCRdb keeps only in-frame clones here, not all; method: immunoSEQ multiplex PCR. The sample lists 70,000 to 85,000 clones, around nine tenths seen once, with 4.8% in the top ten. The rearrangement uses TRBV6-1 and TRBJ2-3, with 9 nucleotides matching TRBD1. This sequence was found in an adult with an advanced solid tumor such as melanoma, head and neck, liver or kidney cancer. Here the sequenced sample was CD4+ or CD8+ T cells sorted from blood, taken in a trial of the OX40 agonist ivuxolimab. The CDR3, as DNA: TGTGCCAGCAGTGAAAGACAGGGGGGTGCAGATACGCAGTATTTT. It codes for CASSERQGGADTQYF.